The clone carrying this TCR beta chain occurred a few times. Original analysis: Amplification of reference gene primers provided the estimated nucleated cell counts. Sequencing used immunoSEQ multiplex PCR; TCRdb keeps in-frame clones, though not all of them. D and trimming come from the DNA, and the V and J calls and clone size come from that table. Here the sample spans about 57,000 clones, roughly 78% being singletons. The V end lost 3 bases, the J end lost 4 bases, and 15 bases lay between the germline ends. Germline values: CDR1 MNHEY, CDR2 SMNVEV (reference sequence). CDR3 length: 15 residues. The data originate from a study of blood T cell repertoires in COVID-19. Study overall: Researchers got acute and convalescent COVID-19 samples from the United States, Italy and Spain. PBMCs, B-cell-depleted T cells, or T cells were the source of the cDNA or gDNA that made up the material.

J is TRBJ1-2 and V is TRBV27, with D possibly TRBD1 on 5 matching bases. The specimen sequenced was peripheral blood. This receptor was taken from a man in his 60s with acute or convalescent COVID-19. The CDR3 loop is CASSFQRDRAYGYTF. The CDR3 nucleotides read TGTGCCAGCAGTTTCCAACGAGACAGAGCCTATGGCTACACCTTC.